This T cell receptor (beta chain) was identified during a study of T cell responses to AZD1222 COVID-19 vaccine (dated by TCRdb to the early 2020s). As for the study more broadly: A total of 230 or so trial participants underwent TCR sequencing, of whom 207 received two doses of AZD1222 and about 25 received two doses of the MenACWY control vaccine. Trial participants were enrolled by age into 18-55, 56-69 and 70-plus year subgroups, with about 150, 27 and 61 TCR-sequenced participants respectively. What the authors observed across the whole study: The 56-69-year group was small, and its depth increase did not reach significance, likely because of low power. No day 14 peak-response samples were available, so repertoires were characterized only after the peak T cell response. Nearly half of unique spike-specific TCRs reportedly recognized epitopes outside regions mutated in the B.1.351 and B.1.1.7 variants. Participants were mostly white British and included more females than males, and it was suggested by the authors that clonal diversity may have been underestimated. A significant rise in spike-specific TCR breadth and depth was observed after two AZD1222 doses relative to day 0 and relative to MenACWY recipients. CD4 TCRs associated with the vaccine covered the entire spike protein, and the dominant responses were in regions 160-218 and 743-854. Conclusions about previously exposed vaccinees are limited because only six or seven AZD1222 recipients were SARS-CoV-2 seropositive at baseline.

The CDR3 regions of human TCRbeta chains were analyzed by immunosequencing. The study's own analysis went as follows. Repertoire TCRs were checked for matches against a reference library of SARS-CoV-2-specific TCRs that had been generated using the MIRA antigen-specificity platform. Breadth was defined as the fraction of unique TCRs that were SARS-CoV-2-associated, and depth was defined as the fraction of total T cells that were SARS-CoV-2-associated. Using the MIRA data, each spike-specific TCR was assigned both to the spike region to which the TCR was reactive and to a CD4 or CD8 class. Log10-transformed breadth and depth values were compared by one-way ANOVA with Sidak's multiple comparisons tests. TCRdb mirrors the immuneACCESS table, restricted to in-frame sequences. Some clones are absent from its copies; in checked studies, under half trace to an unresolved V gene, and the reason for the others is unknown. D and trimming come from the DNA, and the V and J calls and clone size come from that table. The sample table shows 200,000 to 250,000 clones, and roughly 94% are seen once. Over 1.5% of the sample goes to the ten largest clones.

On this clone: What antigen it recognizes has not been identified. Base qualities are not provided; no much larger clone lies one nucleotide away.

The time point label, read with the paper, signifies: about 28 days (+/-7) after the second vaccine dose. The sample's treatment or condition label, decoded: meningococcal conjugate vaccine given as trial control. Vaccinee samples were obtained from the UK trials COV001 and COV002, which included a single-blind randomized controlled phase 2/3 trial of AZD1222 (ChAdOx1 nCoV-19) in healthy adults. Trial participant PBMC samples were collected at day 0 and day 28 after the second dose for TCRbeta chain sequencing. This clonotype was sampled from an adult who received the MenACWY meningococcal vaccine as a control. Sequences were derived from peripheral blood, sampled 28 days after the second dose of the MenACWY control vaccine.

The DNA is as follows: TGTGCCAGTACGTTTAAGGGTCCTGGGGCCAACGTCCTGACTTTC. It specifies CASTFKGPGANVLTF. The receptor chain draws on TRBV19 and TRBJ2-6, with no confident D gene call. The CDR3 sequence holds 15 residues, the cysteine and phenylalanine included. Only CDR3 DNA is held: 45 bases, read in frame from base 1. In the germline V gene (reference sequence), CDR1 corresponds to LNHDA and CDR2 to SQIVND. The V and J ends are trimmed by 7 bases and 2 bases, leaving 12 bases between them.